This passage covers 25 T cell receptor beta chains from one sample sequenced in a study of early T cells in non-severe SARS-CoV-2 infection. TCRdb re-derived calls from the 5' RACE reads in MiXCR, one entry per CDR3 protein. This sample yields 38,000 or so distinct CDR3 sequences, of which 4.6% are seen a single time; around 15% belongs to the top ten. Source material: whole blood. The source is an adult who was a healthcare worker with PCR-confirmed SARS-CoV-2 infection or an uninfected control (not recorded which).

This clonotype was recorded at least ten times. The chain joins TRBV18 to TRBJ1-2; TRBD1 aligns across 8 bases. V gave up 3 bases and J gave up 6 bases; unmatched junction bases: 3. The CDR3 runs 13 residues. The germline V gene encodes CDR1 KGHSH and CDR2 LQKENI. Written as DNA, the CDR3 is TGTGCCAGCTCACCGACAGGGGACAATGGCTACACCTTC. Protein product: CASSPTGDNGYTF.

Many counts were recorded for this clonotype. CDR3 protein: CATLRPGQPQHF. For the CDR3, the DNA is TGTGCCACTTTGCGGCCGGGGCAGCCCCAGCATTTT. The rearrangement joins TRBV6-5 to TRBJ1-5; D call uncertain. The germline V gene encodes CDR1 MNHEY and CDR2 SVGAGI. CDR3 length: 12 amino acids. Trimming took 10 bases from V and 7 from J, leaving 14 bases between them.

This clonotype was counted a few times. The V and J genes are TRBV4-2 and TRBJ1-1; D not certain. The CDR3 runs to 15 residues. The V gene lost 0 bases and the J gene lost 2 bases, with 10 bases spanning the gap. Germline loops: CDR1 LGHNA, CDR2 YNFKEQ. The CDR3 is CASSQDKAANTEAFF. The CDR3 DNA reads TGTGCCAGCAGCCAAGATAAGGCCGCTAACACTGAAGCTTTCTTT.

This clonotype was counted at least ten times. The J gene is TRBJ2-3, the V gene TRBV20-1; a weak D match, TRBD2 (5 bases). This CDR3 has 15 residues. V lost 0 bases, J lost 3 bases, and 13 bases lay in between. Germline V gene data show CDR1 as DFQATT and CDR2 as SNEGSKA (reference sequence). The CDR3: CSARDPRGRTDTQYF. CDR3 DNA: TGCAGTGCTAGAGACCCTCGGGGAAGAACAGATACGCAGTATTTT.

This clonotype was counted many times. The rearrangement uses TRBV4-1 and TRBJ2-3; D not certain. In germline, CDR1 is MGHRA, CDR2 YSYEKL. The V gene lost 2 bases and the J gene lost 7 bases, with 7 bases spanning the gap. The CDR3 has 12 amino acids. The CDR3 protein is CASSQNRYTQYF. CDR3 sequence (DNA): TGCGCCAGCAGCCAAAACCGGTATACGCAGTATTTT.

This clonotype showed up many times. The V gene is TRBV10-3, the J gene TRBJ2-3, with 11 bases fitting TRBD1. The junction had 10 bases not matched to a gene; V was cut back by 4 bases and J by 4 bases. There are 17 residues in the CDR3. In germline, CDR1 is ENHRY, CDR2 SYGVKD. As DNA, the CDR3 is TGTGCCATCAGTGCTTCCAGTGGGACAGGGGGGTCAGATACGCAGTATTTT. Translating gives CAISASSGTGGSDTQYF.

This clonotype was found a few times. The chain joins TRBV7-9 to TRBJ1-1; 7 bases are shared with TRBD1. V lost 4 bases and J lost 0; bases outside the gene matches: 2. The CDR3 runs 14 residues. Germline-derived CDR1 and CDR2 are SEHNR and FQNEAQ (reference sequence). CDR3 residues: CASSSGTVNTEAFF. The DNA for the CDR3 is TGTGCCAGCAGCTCCGGGACAGTGAACACTGAAGCTTTCTTT.

This clonotype was detected many times. The V gene is TRBV9, the J gene TRBJ1-1; 8 nucleotides align to TRBD1. CDR1 SGDLS and CDR2 YYNGEE come from the germline V gene. J lost 4 bases, V lost 4 bases, and 15 bases had no gene match. This CDR3 region has 17 residues. CDR3 bases: TGTGCCAGCAGCCCTTTCGACAGGGGAGTAGTAGGCACTGAAGCTTTCTTT. Translated, it gives CASSPFDRGVVGTEAFF.

This clonotype came up many times. The chain combines TRBV6-5 with TRBJ2-2; 10 bases match TRBD2. After removal of 6 bases from V and 6 bases from J, the junction contained 13 bases not matched to a gene. The CDR3 has 17 amino acids. Germline CDR1 is MNHEY and CDR2 is SVGAGI. CDR3: CASSPSRSSGGAGELFF. The CDR3 bases are TGTGCCAGCAGCCCCAGCCGGTCTAGCGGGGGAGCCGGGGAGCTGTTTTTT.

This clonotype came up a few times. The rearrangement joins TRBV12-3 or TRBV12-4 to TRBJ1-6; 7 bases are shared with TRBD1. The CDR3 spans 14 residues. V shed 5 bases and J 7 bases; nucleotides not matched to a gene: 5. CDR3 nucleotide sequence: TGTGCCAGCAGTCCCCGGGACAGAAATTCACCCCTCCACTTT. It codes for CASSPRDRNSPLHF.

The V and J genes are TRBV7-9 and TRBJ2-3; D gene unclear. The germline V gene encodes CDR1 SEHNR and CDR2 FQNEAQ (reference sequence). The length of the CDR3 is 15 residues. Between the trimmed V and J ends, which lost 4 bases and 0 bases, there was a span of 11 bases. CDR3 amino acids: CASSSFLGSTDTQYF. The DNA of the CDR3 is TGTGCCAGCAGCTCTTTCCTGGGGAGCACAGATACGCAGTATTTT.

V is TRBV18 and J is TRBJ1-1; maybe TRBD1 (5 bases). This CDR3 is 13 amino acids long. Germline V gene data show CDR1 as KGHSH and CDR2 as LQKENI. Trimming stripped 6 bases from V and 7 bases from J, with 15 bases between. The CDR3 sequence: CASSEGPIGEAFF. CDR3 coding DNA: TGTGCCAGCTCCGAGGGACCGATAGGTGAAGCTTTCTTT.

The gene calls are TRBV12-3 or TRBV12-4 and TRBJ2-5; 13 positions agree with TRBD2. V lost 3 bases, J lost 2 bases, and 0 bases stayed unmatched. This CDR3 has 15 amino acids. The DNA for the CDR3 is TGTGCCAGCAGTTTGGGACTAGCGGGACAAGAGACCCAGTACTTC. This encodes CASSLGLAGQETQYF.

This clonotype was recorded at least ten times. V is TRBV30 and J is TRBJ1-1; D unresolved. CDR1 is GTSNPN, CDR2 SVGIG, per germline (reference sequence). This CDR3 has 13 residues. Trimming cost V 2 bases and J 0 bases, with 7 bases left between them. CDR3: CAWSKVLNTEAFF. The CDR3 coding sequence is TGTGCCTGGAGTAAGGTCCTGAACACTGAAGCTTTCTTT.

This clonotype has at least ten counts. The chain combines TRBV7-8 with TRBJ2-3; 15 bases are a match to TRBD2. The germline V gene encodes CDR1 SGHVS and CDR2 FQNEAQ. The CDR3 is 16 residues long. V shed 6 bases and J 7 bases; nucleotides not matched to a gene: 8. CDR3 bases: TGTGCCAGCAGTATCGGACTAGCGGGGGGGTCAAATACGCAGTATTTT. It specifies CASSIGLAGGSNTQYF.

This clonotype was observed at least ten times. This chain connects TRBV7-9 to TRBJ2-1; D unresolved. The CDR3 runs to 10 residues. With 1 base removed from V and 14 bases from J, the gap between germline ends came to 6 bases. Germline CDR1 is SEHNR and CDR2 is FQNEAQ (reference sequence). For the CDR3, the DNA is TGTGCCAGCAGCTTAGAGGCGGAGTTCTTC. Translation: CASSLEAEFF.

This clonotype showed up many times. The chain joins TRBV19 to TRBJ1-5; D uncertain. Trimming removed 0 bases at V and 3 bases at J, with 12 bases between. Germline lookup yields CDR1 LNHDA and CDR2 SQIVND (reference sequence). This CDR3 has 16 amino acids. The CDR3 sequence: CASSIDPGSYNQPQHF. The CDR3 coding sequence is TGTGCCAGTAGTATAGATCCGGGTAGTTACAATCAGCCCCAGCATTTT.

This clonotype was observed a few times. The genes are TRBV18 and TRBJ1-2; TRBD1 might be the D (5 bases). This CDR3 spans 13 amino acids. The V and J ends lost 6 bases and 8 bases respectively, with 16 bases between them. Germline V gives CDR1 KGHSH, CDR2 LQKENI. This chain's CDR3 is CASSPTGSQGYTF. CDR3 coding DNA: TGTGCCAGCTCGCCCACAGGATCGCAAGGCTACACCTTC.

This clonotype has more than one count but fewer than ten. J is TRBJ2-3 and V is TRBV5-1, with D perhaps TRBD1 or TRBD2 (6 bases each). This CDR3 has 16 amino acids. Per the germline V gene, CDR1 is SGHRS and CDR2 is YFSETQ. V was clipped by 0 bases and J by 0 bases, with 11 bases between them. CDR3: CASSLAGALSTDTQYF. For the CDR3, the DNA is TGCGCCAGCAGCTTGGCGGGGGCGCTGAGCACAGATACGCAGTATTTT.

This sequence joins TRBV29-1 and TRBJ1-2; D unclear. This CDR3 is 12 amino acids long. The V gene lost 3 bases and the J gene lost 8 bases, with 13 bases spanning the gap. Germline lookup yields CDR1 SQVTM and CDR2 ANQGSEA. The CDR3 reads CSVEKTPGGYTF. CDR3 nucleotides: TGCAGCGTTGAGAAGACCCCCGGCGGCTACACCTTC.

This clonotype was detected many times. This chain joins TRBV6-1 and TRBJ2-7; D gene uncertain. CDR3 length: 13 residues. Trimming cost V 2 bases and J 6 bases, with 11 bases left between them. CDR1 and CDR2 (germline): MNHNS, SASEGT. CDR3 bases: TGTGCCAGCAGTGAAATACGGATCCCCGAGCAGTACTTC. This translates into CASSEIRIPEQYF.

This clonotype appeared many times. The rearrangement links TRBV29-1 to TRBJ1-1, with a tentative D call TRBD1 (6 bases). V was clipped by 6 bases and J by 2 bases, with 13 bases between them. Germline values: CDR1 SQVTM, CDR2 ANQGSEA. This CDR3 has 13 residues. CDR3: CSVMTGRNTEAFF. The CDR3 region has the DNA TGCAGCGTCATGACAGGTCGAAACACTGAAGCTTTCTTT.

This clonotype was observed many times. This chain uses TRBV2 with TRBJ1-1; D is unresolved. This CDR3 spans 14 amino acids. V gave up 10 bases and J gave up 5 bases, with 20 bases separating them. CDR1 is SNHLY and CDR2 is FYNNEI in the germline V gene. The CDR3 DNA sequence: TGTGCCACCGAAGATGGGGTAAGGTATACTGAAGCTTTCTTT. As protein: CATEDGVRYTEAFF.

Many counts were recorded for this clonotype. The rearrangement uses TRBV5-4 and TRBJ2-7; TRBD1 matches at 7 bases. The germline CDR1 and CDR2 sequences are SGHNT and YYREEE (reference sequence). Trimming removed 4 bases from V and 5 bases from J; junction bases left unmatched: 6. This CDR3 comprises 13 residues. The CDR3 here is CASSEDRADEQYF. The CDR3 DNA reads as TGTGCCAGCAGCGAAGACAGGGCGGACGAGCAGTACTTC.

This clonotype was picked up many times. The rearrangement joins TRBV29-1 to TRBJ2-1; D call uncertain. The germline V gene has CDR1 SQVTM and CDR2 ANQGSEA. The CDR3 contains 16 residues. Trimming left V 4 bases short and J 6 bases short, with 22 bases between. Here the CDR3 DNA reads TGCAGCGTTGTTGAGCAGGAAAAAAGGTGGGGCAATGAGCAGTTCTTC. Translated: CSVVEQEKRWGNEQFF.